The 8 T cell receptor beta chains listed next were all sequenced from one sample in a study of T-cell reconstitution after alpha-beta-depleted transplantation in children (dated by TCRdb to the mid-2010s). Libraries were constructed by PCR. Sequencing used an Illumina HiSeq 2500. TCR library preparation used molecular barcoding, with unique molecular identifiers applied to normalize quantification of the TCRbeta repertoire. In-frame beta chains were kept once TCRdb had trimmed the public reads at Q25 with fastp and called clones with MiXCR. For every CDR3 protein sequence, its rows merge into one entry that carries the most common genes and DNA. The sample data list 490,000 or so distinct CDR3 sequences, and approximately 12% of these were observed just once. The ten biggest clones cover approximately 5.4% of the sample. The sequencing here drew on PBMCs from the stem cell graft donor, taken from the stem cell graft. These receptors were collected from a human donor who donated a stem cell graft to a child with combined immunodeficiency.

Ten or more counts support this clonotype. The rearrangement links TRBV5-1 to TRBJ2-3; the D gene could be TRBD1 or TRBD2 (5 bases each). Trimming removed 2 bases from V and 0 bases from J, with 19 bases in between. Germline V lookup: CDR1 SGHRS, CDR2 YFSETQ. This CDR3 has 18 amino acids. CDR3 nucleotide sequence: TGCGCCAGCAGCTTTTATCCCGCCGGGACGGTGAGCACAGATACGCAGTATTTT. It yields the protein CASSFYPAGTVSTDTQYF.

This clonotype has at least ten counts. The genes are TRBV5-1 and TRBJ2-1, with 9 nucleotides matching TRBD1. The germline CDR1 and CDR2 sequences are SGHRS and YFSETQ. The CDR3 runs to 14 residues. The trim removed 4 bases at V and 6 bases at J, leaving 5 bases unmatched. The CDR3 spells CASSGGQGLNEQFF. Written as DNA, the CDR3 is TGCGCCAGCAGCGGCGGACAGGGGCTCAATGAGCAGTTCTTC.

The chain joins TRBV6-5 to TRBJ2-5, with TRBD1 identical over 7 bases. The V and J ends lost 6 bases and 13 bases, in that order; junction bases with no gene match: 11. This CDR3 is built from 12 residues. The germline V gene has CDR1 MNHEY and CDR2 SVGAGI. CDR3 in amino acids: CASRTSPGQLYF. The DNA of the CDR3 is TGTGCCAGCAGAACTTCCCCGGGACAGTTGTACTTC.

This clonotype was picked up a small number of times. This CDR3 is CASSQDSGGSYNEQFF. The CDR3 nucleotides read TGCGCCAGCAGCCAAGATAGCGGGGGATCCTACAATGAGCAGTTCTTC. The rearrangement uses TRBV4-3 and TRBJ2-1, with 9 bases that match TRBD2. CDR1 is LGHNA and CDR2 is YSLEER in the germline V gene. With 0 bases clipped from V and 1 base from J, the junction kept 1 base outside the gene matches. The CDR3 contains 16 residues.

CDR3 DNA: TGTGCCACCAGCATAAGAGGGGGGTACGAGCAGTACTTC. It is translated as CATSIRGGYEQYF. V usage is TRBV15 and J usage is TRBJ2-7; D is possibly TRBD1 or TRBD2 (6 bases each). Deletions cut 4 bases from V and 4 bases from J, with 11 bases between. This CDR3 comprises 13 residues. Germline values: CDR1 LNHNV, CDR2 YYDKDF (reference sequence).

The genes are TRBV5-5 and TRBJ2-7, with 8 bases matching TRBD2. V gave up 5 bases and J gave up 6 bases; unmatched junction bases: 10. Per the germline V gene, CDR1 is SGHKS and CDR2 is YYEKEE (reference sequence). The CDR3 contains 14 residues. The CDR3 DNA follows: TGTGCCAGCAGTCCGCCGGGACTAGATAGCGAGCAGTACTTC. Its protein is CASSPPGLDSEQYF.

There are many counts of this clonotype. The genes are TRBV12-3 or TRBV12-4 and TRBJ2-5; 7 bases fit TRBD1. The CDR3 has 18 amino acids. Losses at the gene ends were 7 bases for V and 1 base for J; bases not matched to a gene: 18. CDR3 in DNA: TGTGCCAGCACCCTCTTTATGGGACAGCCCAGACTCCAAGAGACCCAGTACTTC. Amino acids: CASTLFMGQPRLQETQYF.

This clonotype was recorded many times. The rearrangement links TRBV5-1 to TRBJ2-1; no clear D gene. The CDR3 contains 12 residues. Germline V gene data show CDR1 as SGHRS and CDR2 as YFSETQ. Trimming pared 2 bases from V and 4 bases from J, leaving 4 bases between. This chain's CDR3 is CASSFQYNEQFF. CDR3 DNA: TGCGCCAGCAGCTTCCAATACAATGAGCAGTTCTTC.